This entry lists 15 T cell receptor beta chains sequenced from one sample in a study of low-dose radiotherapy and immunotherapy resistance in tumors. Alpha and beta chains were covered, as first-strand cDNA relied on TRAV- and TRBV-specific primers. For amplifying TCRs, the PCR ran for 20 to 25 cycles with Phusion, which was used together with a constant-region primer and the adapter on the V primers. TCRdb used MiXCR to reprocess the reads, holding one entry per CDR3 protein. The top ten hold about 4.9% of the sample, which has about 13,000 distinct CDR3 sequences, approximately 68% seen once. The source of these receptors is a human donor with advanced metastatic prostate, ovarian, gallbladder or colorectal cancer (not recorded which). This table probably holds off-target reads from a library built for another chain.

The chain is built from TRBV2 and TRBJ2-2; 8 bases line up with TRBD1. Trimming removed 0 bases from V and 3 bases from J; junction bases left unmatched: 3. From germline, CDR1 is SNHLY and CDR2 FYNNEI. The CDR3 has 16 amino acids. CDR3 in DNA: TGTGCCAGCAGTGAAGCGCAGGGGGCCGACACCGGGGAGCTGTTTTTT. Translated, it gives CASSEAQGADTGELFF. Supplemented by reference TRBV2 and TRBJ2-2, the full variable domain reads EPEVTQTPSHQVTQMGQEVILRCVPISNHLYFYWYRQILGQKVEFLVSFYNNEISEKSEIFDDQFSVERPDGSNFTLKIRSTKLEDSAMYFCASSEAQGADTGELFFGEGSRLTVL.

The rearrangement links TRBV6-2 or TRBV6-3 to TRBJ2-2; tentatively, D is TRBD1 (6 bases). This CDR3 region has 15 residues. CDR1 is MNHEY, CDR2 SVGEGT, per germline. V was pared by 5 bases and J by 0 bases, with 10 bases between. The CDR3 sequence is CASSKDRANTGELFF. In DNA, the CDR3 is TGTGCCAGCAGTAAGGACAGAGCGAACACCGGGGAGCTGTTTTTT.

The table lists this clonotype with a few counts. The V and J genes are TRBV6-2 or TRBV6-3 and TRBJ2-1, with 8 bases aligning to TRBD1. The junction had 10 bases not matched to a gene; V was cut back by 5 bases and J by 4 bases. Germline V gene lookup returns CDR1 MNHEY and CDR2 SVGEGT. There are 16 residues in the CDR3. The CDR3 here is CASSQTGTGIYNEQFF. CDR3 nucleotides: TGTGCCAGCAGTCAAACCGGGACAGGTATTTACAATGAGCAGTTCTTC.

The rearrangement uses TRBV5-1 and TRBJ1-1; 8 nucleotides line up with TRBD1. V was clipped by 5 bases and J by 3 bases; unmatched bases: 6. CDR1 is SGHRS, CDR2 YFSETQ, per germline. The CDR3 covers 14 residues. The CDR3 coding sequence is TGCGCCAGCAGATGGACAGGGAGTGACACTGAAGCTTTCTTT. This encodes CASRWTGSDTEAFF.

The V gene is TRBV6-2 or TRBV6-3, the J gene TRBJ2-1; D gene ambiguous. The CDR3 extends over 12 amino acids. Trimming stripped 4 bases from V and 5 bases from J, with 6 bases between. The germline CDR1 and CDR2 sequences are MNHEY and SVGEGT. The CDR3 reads CASSSPNNEQFF. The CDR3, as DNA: TGTGCCAGCAGTTCCCCTAACAATGAGCAGTTCTTC.

CDR3 bases: TGTGCCAGCTCACCCGGGGAGCTCTTGGAGCAGTACTTC. Its protein product is CASSPGELLEQYF. This rearrangement joins TRBV18 to TRBJ2-7; TRBD2 is a possible D gene (5 bases). The germline CDR1 and CDR2 sequences are KGHSH and LQKENI. The ends were cut back, 3 bases at V and 7 bases at J, with 13 bases in the middle. The CDR3 has 13 residues.

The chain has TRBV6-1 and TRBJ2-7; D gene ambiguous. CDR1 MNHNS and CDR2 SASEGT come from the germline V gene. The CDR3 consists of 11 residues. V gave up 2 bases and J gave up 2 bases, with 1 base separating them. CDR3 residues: CASSETYEQYF. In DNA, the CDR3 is TGTGCCAGCAGTGAAACCTACGAGCAGTACTTC.

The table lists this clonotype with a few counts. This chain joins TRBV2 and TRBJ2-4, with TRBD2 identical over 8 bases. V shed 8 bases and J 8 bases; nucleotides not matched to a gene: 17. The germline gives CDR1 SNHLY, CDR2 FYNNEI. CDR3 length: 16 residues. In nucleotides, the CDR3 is TGTGCCAGCCGGACTAGCTCTGACCTCGGAGACGACATTCAGTACTTC. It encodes CASRTSSDLGDDIQYF.

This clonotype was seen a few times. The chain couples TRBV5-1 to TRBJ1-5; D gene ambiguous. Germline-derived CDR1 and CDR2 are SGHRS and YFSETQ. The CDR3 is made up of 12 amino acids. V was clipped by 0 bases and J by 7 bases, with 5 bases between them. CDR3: CASSLGVQPQHF. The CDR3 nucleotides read TGCGCCAGCAGCTTGGGGGTCCAGCCCCAGCATTTT.

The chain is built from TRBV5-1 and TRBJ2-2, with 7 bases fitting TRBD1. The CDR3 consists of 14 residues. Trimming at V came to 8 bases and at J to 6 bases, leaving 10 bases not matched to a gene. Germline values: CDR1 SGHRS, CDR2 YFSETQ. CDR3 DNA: TGCGCCAGTTTCCTAGTCACAGGGGCCGGGGAGCTGTTTTTT. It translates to CASFLVTGAGELFF.

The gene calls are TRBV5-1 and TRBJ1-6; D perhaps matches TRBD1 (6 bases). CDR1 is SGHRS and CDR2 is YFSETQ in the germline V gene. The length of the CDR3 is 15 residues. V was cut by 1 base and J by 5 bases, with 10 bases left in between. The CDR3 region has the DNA TGCGCCAGCAGCTTGACAGGGCTCAATAATTCACCCCTCCACTTT. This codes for CASSLTGLNNSPLHF.

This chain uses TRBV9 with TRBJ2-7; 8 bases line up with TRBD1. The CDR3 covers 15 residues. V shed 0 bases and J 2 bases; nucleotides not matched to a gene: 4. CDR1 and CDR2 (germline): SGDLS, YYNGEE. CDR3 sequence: CASSVGGTGTYEQYF. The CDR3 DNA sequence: TGTGCCAGCAGCGTAGGAGGGACAGGAACCTACGAGCAGTACTTC.

The CDR3 DNA follows: TGTGCCACCAGCACGGGCTGGGCTGGAGATACGCAGTATTTT. Translating it yields CATSTGWAGDTQYF. The V call is TRBV24-1, the J call TRBJ2-3; D is uncertain. This CDR3 has 14 residues. The germline CDR1 and CDR2 sequences are KGHDR and SFDVKD. Trimming took off 7 bases at V and 5 bases at J, with 15 bases between the two ends.

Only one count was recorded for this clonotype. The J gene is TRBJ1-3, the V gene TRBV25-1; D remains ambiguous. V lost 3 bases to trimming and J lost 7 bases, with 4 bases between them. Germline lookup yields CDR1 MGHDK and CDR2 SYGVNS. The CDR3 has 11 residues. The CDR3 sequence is CASSDSNTIYF. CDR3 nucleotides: TGTGCCAGCAGTGACAGTAACACCATATATTTT.

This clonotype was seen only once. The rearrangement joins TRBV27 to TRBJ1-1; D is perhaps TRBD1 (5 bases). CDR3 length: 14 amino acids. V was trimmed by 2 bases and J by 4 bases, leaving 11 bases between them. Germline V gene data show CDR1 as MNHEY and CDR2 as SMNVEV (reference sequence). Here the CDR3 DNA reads TGTGCCAGCAGTTTAGTGAGCAGGGCCACTGAAGCTTTCTTT. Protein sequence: CASSLVSRATEAFF.